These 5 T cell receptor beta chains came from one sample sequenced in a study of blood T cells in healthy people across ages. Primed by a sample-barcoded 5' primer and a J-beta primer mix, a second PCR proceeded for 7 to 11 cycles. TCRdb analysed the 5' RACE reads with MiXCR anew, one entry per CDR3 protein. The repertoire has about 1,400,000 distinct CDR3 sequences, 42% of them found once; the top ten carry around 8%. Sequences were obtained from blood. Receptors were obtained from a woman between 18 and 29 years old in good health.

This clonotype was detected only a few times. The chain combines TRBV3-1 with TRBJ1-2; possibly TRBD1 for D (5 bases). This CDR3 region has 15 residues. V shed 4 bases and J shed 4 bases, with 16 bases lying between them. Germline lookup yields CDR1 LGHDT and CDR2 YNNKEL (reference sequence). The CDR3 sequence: CASSPDSGRSYGYTF. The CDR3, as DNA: TGTGCCAGCAGCCCGGACTCGGGACGGTCCTATGGCTACACCTTC.

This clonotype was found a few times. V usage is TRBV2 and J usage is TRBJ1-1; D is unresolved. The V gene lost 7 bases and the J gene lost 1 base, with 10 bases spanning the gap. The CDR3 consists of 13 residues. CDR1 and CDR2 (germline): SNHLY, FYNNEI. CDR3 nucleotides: TGTGCCAGCAATGGAGGTGGGAACACTGAAGCTTTCTTT. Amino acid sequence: CASNGGGNTEAFF.

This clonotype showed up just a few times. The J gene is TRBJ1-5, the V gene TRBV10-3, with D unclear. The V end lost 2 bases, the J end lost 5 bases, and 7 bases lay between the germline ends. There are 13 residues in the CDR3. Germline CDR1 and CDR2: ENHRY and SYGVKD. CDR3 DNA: TGTGCCATCAGTGAGGGACGGGATCAGCCCCAGCATTTT. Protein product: CAISEGRDQPQHF.

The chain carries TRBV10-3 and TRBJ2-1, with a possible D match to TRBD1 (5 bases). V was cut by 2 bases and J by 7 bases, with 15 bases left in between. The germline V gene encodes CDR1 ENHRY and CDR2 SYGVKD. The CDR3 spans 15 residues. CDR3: CAISEPQTAGNEQFF. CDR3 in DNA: TGTGCCATCAGTGAGCCGCAGACAGCTGGGAATGAGCAGTTCTTC.

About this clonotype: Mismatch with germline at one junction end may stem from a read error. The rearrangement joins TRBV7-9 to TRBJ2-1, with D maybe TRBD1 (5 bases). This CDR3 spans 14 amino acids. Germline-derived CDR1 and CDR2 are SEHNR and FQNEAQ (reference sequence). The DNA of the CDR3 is TGTGCCAGCAGCTTAATTACAGGCTACAAGGAGCAGTTCTTC. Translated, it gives CASSLITGYKEQFF.